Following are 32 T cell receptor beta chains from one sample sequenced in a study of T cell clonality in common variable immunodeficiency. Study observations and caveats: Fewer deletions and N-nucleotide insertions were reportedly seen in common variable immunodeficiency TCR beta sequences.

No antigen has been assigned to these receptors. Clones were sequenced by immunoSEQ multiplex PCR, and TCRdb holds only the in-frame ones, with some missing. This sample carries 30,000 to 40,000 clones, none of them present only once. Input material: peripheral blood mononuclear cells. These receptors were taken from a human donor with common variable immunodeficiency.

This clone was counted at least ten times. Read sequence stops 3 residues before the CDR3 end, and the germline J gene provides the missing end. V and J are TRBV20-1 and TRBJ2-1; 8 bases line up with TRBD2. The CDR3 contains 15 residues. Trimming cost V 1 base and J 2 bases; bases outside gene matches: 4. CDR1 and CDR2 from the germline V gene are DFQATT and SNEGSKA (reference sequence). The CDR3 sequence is CSARGLTSAYNEQFF. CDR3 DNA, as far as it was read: TGCAGTGCTAGAGGGTTGACTAGCGCCTACAATGAG.

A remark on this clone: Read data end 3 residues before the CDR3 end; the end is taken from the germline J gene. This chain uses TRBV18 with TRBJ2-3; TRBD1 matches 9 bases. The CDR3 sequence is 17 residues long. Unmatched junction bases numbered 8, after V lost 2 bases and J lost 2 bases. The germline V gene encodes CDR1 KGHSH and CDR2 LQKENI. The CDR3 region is CASSPAPGQGYTDTQYF. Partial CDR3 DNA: TGTGCCAGCTCACCAGCCCCGGGACAGGGATACACAGATACG.

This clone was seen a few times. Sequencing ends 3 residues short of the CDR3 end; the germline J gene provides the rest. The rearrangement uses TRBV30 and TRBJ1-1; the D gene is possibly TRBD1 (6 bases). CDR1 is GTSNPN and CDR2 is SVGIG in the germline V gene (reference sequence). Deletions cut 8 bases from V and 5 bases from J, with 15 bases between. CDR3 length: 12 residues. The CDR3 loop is CAQYKRGTEAFF. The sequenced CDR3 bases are TGTGCCCAATACAAGAGGGGGACTGAA.

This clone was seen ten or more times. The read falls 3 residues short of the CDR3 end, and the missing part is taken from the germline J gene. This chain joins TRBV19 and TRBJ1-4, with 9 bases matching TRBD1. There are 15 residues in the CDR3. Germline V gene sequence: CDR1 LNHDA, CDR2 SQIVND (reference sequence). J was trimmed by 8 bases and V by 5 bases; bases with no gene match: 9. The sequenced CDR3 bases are TGTGCCAGTAGTGCCGCGACAGGGGGAGGCGAAAAA. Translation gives CASSAATGGGEK. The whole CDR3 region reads CASSAATGGGEKLFF.

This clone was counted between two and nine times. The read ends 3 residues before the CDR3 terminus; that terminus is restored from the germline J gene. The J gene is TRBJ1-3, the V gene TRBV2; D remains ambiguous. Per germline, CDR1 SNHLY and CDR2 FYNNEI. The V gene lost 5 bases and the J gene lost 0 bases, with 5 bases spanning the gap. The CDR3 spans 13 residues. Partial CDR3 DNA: TGTGCCAGCAGTTCGGGCTCTGGAAACACC. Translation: CASSSGSGNT. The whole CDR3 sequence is CASSSGSGNTIYF.

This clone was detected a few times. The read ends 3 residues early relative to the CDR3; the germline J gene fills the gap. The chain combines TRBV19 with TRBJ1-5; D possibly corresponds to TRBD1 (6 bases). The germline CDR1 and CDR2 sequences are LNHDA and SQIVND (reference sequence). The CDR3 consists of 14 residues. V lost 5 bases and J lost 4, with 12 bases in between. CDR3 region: CASSHQGSNQPQHF. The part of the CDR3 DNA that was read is TGTGCCAGTAGTCACCAGGGGAGTAATCAGCCC.

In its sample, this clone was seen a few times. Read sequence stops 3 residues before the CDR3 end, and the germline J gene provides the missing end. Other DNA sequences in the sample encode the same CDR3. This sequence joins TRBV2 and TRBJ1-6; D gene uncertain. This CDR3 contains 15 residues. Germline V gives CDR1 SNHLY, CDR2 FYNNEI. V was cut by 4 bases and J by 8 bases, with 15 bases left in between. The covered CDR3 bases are TGTGCCAGCAGTGGACAAGGGCGAGTGGATTCACCC. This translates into CASSGQGRVDSP. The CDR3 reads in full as CASSGQGRVDSPLHF.

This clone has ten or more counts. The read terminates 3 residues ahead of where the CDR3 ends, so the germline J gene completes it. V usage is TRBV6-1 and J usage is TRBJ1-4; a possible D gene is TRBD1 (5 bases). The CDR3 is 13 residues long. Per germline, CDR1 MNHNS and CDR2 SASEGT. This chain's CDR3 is CASSVKGRAELFF. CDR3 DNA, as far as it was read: TGTGCCAGCAGTGTAAAGGGGAGGGCGGAA.

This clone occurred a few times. Partial CDR3 DNA: TGCAGTGCTAGAGCCCCTAGCGGGGGGGCCAATCTACGGGAGACC. Its protein product is CSARAPSGGANLRET. The entire CDR3 reads CSARAPSGGANLRETQYF. The chain combines TRBV20-1 with TRBJ2-5; TRBD2 matches at 12 bases. The read ends 3 residues early relative to the CDR3; the germline J gene fills the gap. Germline V gene lookup returns CDR1 DFQATT and CDR2 SNEGSKA (reference sequence). Trimming cost V 1 base and J 5 bases; bases outside gene matches: 14. The CDR3 is made up of 18 amino acids.

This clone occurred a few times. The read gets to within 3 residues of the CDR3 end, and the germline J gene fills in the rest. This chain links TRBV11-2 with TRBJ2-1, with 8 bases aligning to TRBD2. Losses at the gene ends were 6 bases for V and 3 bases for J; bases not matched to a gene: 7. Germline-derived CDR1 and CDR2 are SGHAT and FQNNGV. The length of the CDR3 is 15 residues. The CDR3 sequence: CASRPLAEVYNEQFF. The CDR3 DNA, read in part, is TGTGCCAGCAGGCCACTAGCGGAGGTCTACAATGAG. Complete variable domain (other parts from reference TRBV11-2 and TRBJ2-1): EAGVAQSPRYKIIEKRQSVAFWCNPISGHATLYWYQQILGQGPKLLIQFQNNGVVDDSQLPKDRFSAERLKGVDSTLKIQPAKLEDSAVYLCASRPLAEVYNEQFFGPGTRLTVL.

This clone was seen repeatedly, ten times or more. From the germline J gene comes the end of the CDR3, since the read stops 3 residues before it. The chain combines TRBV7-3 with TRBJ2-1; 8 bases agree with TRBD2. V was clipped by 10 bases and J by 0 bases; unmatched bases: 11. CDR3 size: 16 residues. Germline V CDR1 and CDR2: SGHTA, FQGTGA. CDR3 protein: CATSGASGSSYNEQFF. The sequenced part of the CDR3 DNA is TGTGCCACCTCGGGGGCTAGCGGGTCCTCCTACAATGAG.

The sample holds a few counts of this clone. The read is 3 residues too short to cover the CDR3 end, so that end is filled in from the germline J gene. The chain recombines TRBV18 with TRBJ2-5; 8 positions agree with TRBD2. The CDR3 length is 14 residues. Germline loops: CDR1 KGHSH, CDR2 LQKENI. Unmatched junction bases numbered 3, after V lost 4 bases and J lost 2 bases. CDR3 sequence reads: CASSLGLDQETQYF. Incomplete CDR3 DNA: TGTGCCAGCTCACTGGGACTAGATCAAGAGACC.

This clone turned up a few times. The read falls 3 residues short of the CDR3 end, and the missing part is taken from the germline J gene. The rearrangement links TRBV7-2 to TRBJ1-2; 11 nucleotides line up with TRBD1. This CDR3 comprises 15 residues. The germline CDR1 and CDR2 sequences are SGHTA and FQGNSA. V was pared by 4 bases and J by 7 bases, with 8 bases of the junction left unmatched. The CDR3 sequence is CASSSPGQGVGGYTF. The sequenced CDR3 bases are TGTGCCAGCAGCTCACCGGGACAGGGGGTAGGTGGC. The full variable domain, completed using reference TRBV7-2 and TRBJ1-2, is GAGVSQSPSNKVTEKGKDVELRCDPISGHTALYWYRQSLGQGLEFLIYFQGNSAPDKSGLPSDRFSAERTGGSVSTLTIQRTQQEDSAVYLCASSSPGQGVGGYTFGSGTRLTVV.

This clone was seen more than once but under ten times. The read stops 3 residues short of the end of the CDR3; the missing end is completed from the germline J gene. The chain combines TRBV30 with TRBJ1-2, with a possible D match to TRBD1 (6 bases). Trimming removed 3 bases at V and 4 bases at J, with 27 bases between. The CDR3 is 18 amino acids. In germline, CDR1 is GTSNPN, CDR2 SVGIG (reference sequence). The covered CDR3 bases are TGTGCCTGGAGACAGTCGGGGACAACCAAAGCGACTGGCTATGGC. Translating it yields CAWRQSGTTKATGYG. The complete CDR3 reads CAWRQSGTTKATGYGYTF.

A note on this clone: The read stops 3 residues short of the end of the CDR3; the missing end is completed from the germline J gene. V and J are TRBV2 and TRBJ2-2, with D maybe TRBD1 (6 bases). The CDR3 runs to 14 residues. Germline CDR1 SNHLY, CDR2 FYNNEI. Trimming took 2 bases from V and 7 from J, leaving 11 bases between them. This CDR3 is CASSEQGFGGELFF. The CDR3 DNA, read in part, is TGTGCCAGCAGTGAACAGGGGTTTGGCGGGGAG.

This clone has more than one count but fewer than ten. The CDR3 DNA, read in part, is TGTGCCAGTAGTGCCCGACAGGGGGAAAAGTACGAG. Its translation is CASSARQGEKYE. The whole CDR3 is CASSARQGEKYEQYF. This chain uses TRBV19 with TRBJ2-7; 9 nucleotides align to TRBD1. The CDR3 end falls 3 residues outside the read, so it is completed with the germline J gene. Unmatched junction bases numbered 9, after V lost 5 bases and J lost 4 bases. This CDR3 comprises 15 residues. Germline assignment: CDR1 LNHDA and CDR2 SQIVND (reference sequence).

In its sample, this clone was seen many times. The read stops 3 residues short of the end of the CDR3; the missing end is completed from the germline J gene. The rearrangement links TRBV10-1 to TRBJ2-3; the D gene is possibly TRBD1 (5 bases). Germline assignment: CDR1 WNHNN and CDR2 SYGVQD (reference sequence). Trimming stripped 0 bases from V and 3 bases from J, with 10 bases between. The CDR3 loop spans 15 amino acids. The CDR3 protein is CASSESSQGTDTQYF. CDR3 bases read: TGCGCCAGCAGTGAGTCGAGTCAGGGAACAGATACG.

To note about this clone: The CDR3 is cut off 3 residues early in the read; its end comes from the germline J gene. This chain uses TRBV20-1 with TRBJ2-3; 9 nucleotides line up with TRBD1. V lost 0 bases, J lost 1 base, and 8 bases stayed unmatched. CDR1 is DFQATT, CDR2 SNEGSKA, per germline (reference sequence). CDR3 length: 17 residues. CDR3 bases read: TGCAGTGCTAGAGATGCGGGACAGGGAGGCGGCACAGATACG. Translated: CSARDAGQGGGTDT. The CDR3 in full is CSARDAGQGGGTDTQYF.

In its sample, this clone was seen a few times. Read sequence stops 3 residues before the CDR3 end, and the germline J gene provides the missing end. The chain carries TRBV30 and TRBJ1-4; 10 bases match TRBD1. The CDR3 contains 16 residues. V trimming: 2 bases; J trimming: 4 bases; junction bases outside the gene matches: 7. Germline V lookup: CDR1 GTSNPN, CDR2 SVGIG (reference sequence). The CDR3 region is CAWSSGQGRVNEKLFF. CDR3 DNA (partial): TGTGCCTGGAGTTCGGGACAGGGGAGAGTTAATGAAAAA.

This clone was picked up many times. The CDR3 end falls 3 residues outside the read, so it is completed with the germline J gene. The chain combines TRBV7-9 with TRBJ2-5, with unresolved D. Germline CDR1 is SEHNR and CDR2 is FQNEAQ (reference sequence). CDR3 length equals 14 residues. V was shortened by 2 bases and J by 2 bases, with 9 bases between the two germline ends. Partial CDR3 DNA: TGTGCCAGCAGCTTAACTCGAAAACAAGAGACC. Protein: CASSLTRKQET. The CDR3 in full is CASSLTRKQETQYF. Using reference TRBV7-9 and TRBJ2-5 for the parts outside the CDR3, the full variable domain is DTGVSQNPRHKITKRGQNVTFRCDPISEHNRLYWYRQTLGQGPEFLTYFQNEAQLEKSRLLSDRFSAERPKGSFSTLEIQRTEQGDSAMYLCASSLTRKQETQYFGPGTRLLVL.

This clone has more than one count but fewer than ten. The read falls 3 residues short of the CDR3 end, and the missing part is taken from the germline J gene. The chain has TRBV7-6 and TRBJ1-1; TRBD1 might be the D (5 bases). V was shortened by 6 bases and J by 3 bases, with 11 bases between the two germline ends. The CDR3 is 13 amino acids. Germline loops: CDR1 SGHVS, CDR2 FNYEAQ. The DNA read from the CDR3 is TGTGCCAGCAGGGTTTCCAGGGACACTGAA. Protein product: CASRVSRDTE. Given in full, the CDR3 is CASRVSRDTEAFF. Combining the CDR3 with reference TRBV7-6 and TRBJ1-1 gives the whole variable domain GAGVSQSPRYKVTKRGQDVALRCDPISGHVSLYWYRQALGQGPEFLTYFNYEAQQDKSGLPNDRFSAERPEGSISTLTIQRTEQRDSAMYRCASRVSRDTEAFFGQGTRLTVV.

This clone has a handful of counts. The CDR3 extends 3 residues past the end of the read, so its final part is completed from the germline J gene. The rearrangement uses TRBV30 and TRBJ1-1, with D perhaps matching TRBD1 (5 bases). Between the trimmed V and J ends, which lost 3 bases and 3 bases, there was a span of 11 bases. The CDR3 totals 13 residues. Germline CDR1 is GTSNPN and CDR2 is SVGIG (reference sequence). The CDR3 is CAWRIRGDTEAFF. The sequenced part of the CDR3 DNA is TGTGCCTGGAGAATTAGGGGTGACACTGAA.

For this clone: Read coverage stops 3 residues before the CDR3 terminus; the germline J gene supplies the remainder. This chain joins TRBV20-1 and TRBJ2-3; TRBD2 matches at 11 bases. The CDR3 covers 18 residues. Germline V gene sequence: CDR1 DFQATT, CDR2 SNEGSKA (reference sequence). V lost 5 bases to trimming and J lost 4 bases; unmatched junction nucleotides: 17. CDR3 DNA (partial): TGCAGTGCTGCTAGATATGGGGGTAGCGGGGGGGCTTCAGATACG. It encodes CSAARYGGSGGASDT. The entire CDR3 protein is CSAARYGGSGGASDTQYF.

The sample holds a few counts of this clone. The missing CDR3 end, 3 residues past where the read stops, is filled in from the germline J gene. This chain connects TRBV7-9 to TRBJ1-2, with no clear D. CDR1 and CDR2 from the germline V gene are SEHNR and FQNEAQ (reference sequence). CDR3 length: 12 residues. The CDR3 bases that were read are TGTGCCAGCAGCTCCCGCGGTAGGGGC. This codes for CASSSRGRG. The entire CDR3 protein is CASSSRGRGYTF.

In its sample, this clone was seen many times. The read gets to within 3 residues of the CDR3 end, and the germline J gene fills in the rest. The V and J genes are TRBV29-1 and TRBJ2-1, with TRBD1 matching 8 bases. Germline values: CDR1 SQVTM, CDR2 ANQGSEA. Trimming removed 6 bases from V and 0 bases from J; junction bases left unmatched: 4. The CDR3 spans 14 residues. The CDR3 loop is CSVRTGSSYNEQFF. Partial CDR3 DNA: TGCAGCGTGAGGACAGGGAGCTCCTACAATGAG.

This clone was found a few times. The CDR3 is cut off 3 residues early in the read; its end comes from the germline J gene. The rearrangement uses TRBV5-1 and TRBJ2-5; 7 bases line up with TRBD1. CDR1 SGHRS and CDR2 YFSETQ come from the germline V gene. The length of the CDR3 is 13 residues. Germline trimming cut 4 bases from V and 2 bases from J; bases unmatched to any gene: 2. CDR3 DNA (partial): TGCGCCAGCAGCCGGGGACAGCAAGAGACC. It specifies CASSRGQQET. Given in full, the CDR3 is CASSRGQQETQYF.

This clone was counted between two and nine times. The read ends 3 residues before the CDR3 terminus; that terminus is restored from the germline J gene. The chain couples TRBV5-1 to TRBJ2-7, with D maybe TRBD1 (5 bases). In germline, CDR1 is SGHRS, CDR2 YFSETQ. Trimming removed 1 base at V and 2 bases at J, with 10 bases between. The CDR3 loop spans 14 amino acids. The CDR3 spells CASSLSPGTYEQYF. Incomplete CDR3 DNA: TGCGCCAGCAGCTTGAGCCCAGGGACCTACGAG.

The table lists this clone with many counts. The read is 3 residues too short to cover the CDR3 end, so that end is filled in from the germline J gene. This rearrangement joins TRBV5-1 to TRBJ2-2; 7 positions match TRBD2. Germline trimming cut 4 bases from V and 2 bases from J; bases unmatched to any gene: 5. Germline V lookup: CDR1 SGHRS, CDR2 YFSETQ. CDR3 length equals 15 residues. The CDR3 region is CASSVSGENTGELFF. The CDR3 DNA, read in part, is TGCGCCAGCAGCGTCAGCGGGGAAAACACCGGGGAG.

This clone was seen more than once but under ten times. The CDR3 DNA, read in part, is TGTGCCAGCAGCCTCGGACAGTCCTACAATGAG. The encoded protein is CASSLGQSYNE. The CDR3 as a whole reads CASSLGQSYNEQFF. The chain is built from TRBV2 and TRBJ2-1, with D tentatively TRBD1 (6 bases). The read comes to an end 3 residues before the CDR3 does, leaving the germline J gene to fill in the end. The CDR3 length is 14 residues. The ends were cut back, 6 bases at V and 1 base at J, with 10 bases in the middle. Germline lookup yields CDR1 SNHLY and CDR2 FYNNEI.

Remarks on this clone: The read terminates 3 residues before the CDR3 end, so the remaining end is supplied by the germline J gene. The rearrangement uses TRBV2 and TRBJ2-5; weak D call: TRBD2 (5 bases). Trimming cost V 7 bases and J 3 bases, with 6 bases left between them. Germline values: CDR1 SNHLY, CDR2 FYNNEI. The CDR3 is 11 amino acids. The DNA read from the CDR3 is TGTGCCAGCACCGGGGAAGAGACC. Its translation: CASTGEET. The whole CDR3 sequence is CASTGEETQYF.

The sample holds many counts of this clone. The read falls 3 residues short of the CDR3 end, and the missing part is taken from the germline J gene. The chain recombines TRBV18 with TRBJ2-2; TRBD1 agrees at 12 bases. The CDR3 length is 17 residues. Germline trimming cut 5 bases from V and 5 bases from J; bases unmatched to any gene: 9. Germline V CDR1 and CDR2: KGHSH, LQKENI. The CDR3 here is CASSTGTGGELTGELFF. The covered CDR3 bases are TGTGCCAGCTCAACCGGGACAGGGGGCGAATTAACCGGGGAG. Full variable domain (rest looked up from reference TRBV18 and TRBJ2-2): NAGVMQNPRHLVRRRGQEARLRCSPMKGHSHVYWYRQLPEEGLKFMVYLQKENIIDESGMPKERFSAEFPKEGPSILRIQQVVRGDSAAYFCASSTGTGGELTGELFFGEGSRLTVL.

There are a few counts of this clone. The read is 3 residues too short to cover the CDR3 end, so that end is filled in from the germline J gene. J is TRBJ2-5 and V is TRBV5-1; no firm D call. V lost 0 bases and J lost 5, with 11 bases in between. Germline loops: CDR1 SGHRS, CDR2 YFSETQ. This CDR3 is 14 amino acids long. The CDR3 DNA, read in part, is TGCGCCAGCAGCTTGGAAGGGCGTGACGAGACC. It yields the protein CASSLEGRDET. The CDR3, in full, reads CASSLEGRDETQYF.